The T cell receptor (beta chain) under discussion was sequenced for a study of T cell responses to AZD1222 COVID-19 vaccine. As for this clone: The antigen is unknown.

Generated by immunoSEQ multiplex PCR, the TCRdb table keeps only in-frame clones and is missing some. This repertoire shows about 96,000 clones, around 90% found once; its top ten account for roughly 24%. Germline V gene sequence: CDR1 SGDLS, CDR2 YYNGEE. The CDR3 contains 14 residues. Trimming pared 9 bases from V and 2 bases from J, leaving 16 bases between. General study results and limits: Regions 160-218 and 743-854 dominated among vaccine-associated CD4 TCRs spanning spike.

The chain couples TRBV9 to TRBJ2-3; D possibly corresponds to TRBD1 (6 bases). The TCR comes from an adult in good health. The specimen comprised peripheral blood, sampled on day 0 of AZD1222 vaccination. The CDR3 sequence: CATSGDTNTDTQYF. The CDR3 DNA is TGTGCCACCTCCGGGGACACAAACACAGATACGCAGTATTTT.